A selection of T cell receptor beta chains follows, all from one sample in a study of T cell clones after liver transplantation. TCRdb's copy holds only in-frame clones and misses some; the assay was immunoSEQ multiplex PCR. The sample consists of thousands of clones, roughly 31% of them appearing once. Their target antigens are unknown. The source material was CD4+ T cells from cultured PBMCs. These receptors all come from a human patient who received a liver transplant. A share of the T cells may be of graft donor origin. The CDR3 runs from the conserved cysteine through the conserved F or W. The order of the fields is J gene, V gene, clone size, CDR3 protein. Expanded clones are given a class, and other clones once, few, many or no size at all.

TRBJ2-4 | TRBV25-1 | . | CASSEGGVAKNIQYF
TRBJ2-7 | TRBV27 | . | CASRFSQGLYEQYF
TRBJ1-3 | TRBV5-6 | . | CASSHSGQGEGNTIYF
TRBJ2-4 | TRBV15 | . | CATSREGGQILLSAKNIQYF
TRBJ1-6 | TRBV10-3 | medium-sized | CAISEVNNSPLHF
TRBJ1-4 | TRBV7-8 | . | CASSSRVQVDGLLFF
TRBJ1-1 | TRBV7-8 | . | CASSRQVYTEAFF
TRBJ2-7 | TRBV6-1 | . | CASSRAGVPVYEQYF
TRBJ1-6 | TRBV7-2 | medium-sized | CASSFRQLRISPLHF
TRBJ2-3 | TRBV13 | medium-sized | CASSLRLAGSSRTDTQYF
TRBJ1-5 | TRBV5-1 | few | CASSADEGPQHF
TRBJ1-2 | TRBV5-1 | . | CASSLATGGSYGYTF
TRBJ2-7 | TRBV4-2 | . | CASSQETSGGSEQYF